This T cell receptor (beta chain) appears in the sequencing data of a study of shared clonotypes between healthy human individuals. Study results and caveats: Non-shared clonotypes displayed generation probabilities falling below those of clonotypes present in all four donors. Rarefaction gave evidence that sorted-subset sequencing remained incomplete despite large depth.

Replicate sorted-subset PCRs were loaded with around 0.2 ug DNA, about 28,000 T cell genomes. The repertoire was sequenced with immunoSEQ multiplex PCR; TCRdb's copy has only in-frame clones and lacks some. This sample carries approximately 2,000,000 clones, around 93% of them seen once, and the ten largest clones take roughly 0.34%. The CDR3 spans 15 residues. Germline V lookup: CDR1 SGHRS, CDR2 YFSETQ. V lost 0 bases and J 0 bases, leaving 9 bases between the germline ends. The study enrolled healthy HIV-negative adults without recent acute infections or vaccinations as donors. About this clone: Its specificity is not known.

The chain has TRBV5-1 and TRBJ1-2, with D unclear. The sequence was collected from a man younger than 35 in good health. Some clones in this sample may be carry-over from other donors' samples. The sequencing sample was made of naive CD4+ T cells from PBMCs. The subset is: CD45RA+ positively selected. In DNA, the CDR3 is TGCGCCAGCAGCTTGGTGATGGGATCTAACTATGGCTACACCTTC. This translates into CASSLVMGSNYGYTF.